These 14 T cell receptor beta chains were all obtained from the same sample, sequenced in a study. TCRdb reprocessed the 5' RACE reads with MiXCR, giving one entry per CDR3 protein. Of tens of thousands of distinct CDR3 sequences in the sample, about 28% were seen once. The sequenced sample consisted of naive CD4+ T cells sorted from blood. The subset here: naive CD4+ T cells, CD4+CD45RA+CD25-. Receptor source: a female donor with breast cancer.

The CDR3 sequence: CSARERPVPSYEQYF. The DNA for the CDR3 is TGCAGTGCTAGAGAGAGGCCAGTACCCTCCTACGAGCAGTACTTC. The chain joins TRBV20-1 to TRBJ2-7; no clear D gene. CDR1 is DFQATT and CDR2 is SNEGSKA in the germline V gene (reference sequence). The CDR3 extends over 15 amino acids. Trimming removed 0 bases at V and 0 bases at J, with 12 bases between.

This clonotype has only a few counts. In DNA form, the CDR3 reads TGCGCCAGCAGCCAACAGGGGGCGGGCACCGGGGAGCTGTTTTTT. It is translated as CASSQQGAGTGELFF. V and J are TRBV4-1 and TRBJ2-2; 8 bases align to TRBD1. CDR1 MGHRA and CDR2 YSYEKL come from the germline V gene. V shed 2 bases and J 4 bases; nucleotides not matched to a gene: 3. CDR3 length: 15 residues.

The CDR3 sequence: CASRDRGSYNEQFF. The DNA of the CDR3 is TGTGCCAGCAGGGACAGGGGCTCCTACAATGAGCAGTTCTTC. The chain couples TRBV6-6 to TRBJ2-1, with 9 bases aligning to TRBD1. Losses at the gene ends were 6 bases for V and 0 bases for J; bases not matched to a gene: 0. This CDR3 comprises 14 residues. CDR1 MNHNY and CDR2 SVGAGI come from the germline V gene (reference sequence).

The chain is built from TRBV5-1 and TRBJ1-1, with D perhaps matching TRBD1 (5 bases). The V gene lost 7 bases and the J gene lost 8 bases, with 12 bases spanning the gap. The CDR3 extends over 11 amino acids. Germline V gives CDR1 SGHRS, CDR2 YFSETQ. CDR3 residues: CASGGEREAFF. For the CDR3, the DNA is TGCGCCAGCGGGGGGGAACGCGAAGCTTTCTTT.

The V call is TRBV5-1, the J call TRBJ2-7; 9 nucleotides match TRBD1. Germline V lookup: CDR1 SGHRS, CDR2 YFSETQ. CDR3 length: 15 residues. V shed 0 bases and J 2 bases; nucleotides not matched to a gene: 3. The chain's CDR3 is CASSLEWTGAYEQYF. In DNA, the CDR3 is TGCGCCAGCAGCTTGGAATGGACAGGGGCCTACGAGCAGTACTTC.

This clonotype was seen at least ten times. The chain has TRBV12-3 or TRBV12-4 and TRBJ1-2, with 8 bases that match TRBD1. The CDR3 has 14 amino acids. V dropped 1 base and J dropped 7; count of bases not matched to a gene: 5. This CDR3 is CASSLDRGKSGYTF. The CDR3 DNA is TGTGCCAGCAGTTTAGACAGGGGGAAAAGTGGCTACACCTTC.

The chain is built from TRBV4-1 and TRBJ1-5, with D uncertain. The CDR3 spans 15 residues. The ends were cut back, 1 base at V and 3 bases at J, with 10 bases in the middle. Germline V gives CDR1 MGHRA, CDR2 YSYEKL. The CDR3, as DNA: TGCGCCAGCAGCCAAGGGCCGGCGATCAATCAGCCCCAGCATTTT. As protein: CASSQGPAINQPQHF.

This clonotype was picked up a small number of times. J is TRBJ2-2 and V is TRBV7-8; 7 nucleotides match TRBD2. J was trimmed by 5 bases and V by 1 base; bases with no gene match: 7. Germline V gene data show CDR1 as SGHVS and CDR2 as FQNEAQ. The CDR3 has 16 residues. CDR3 sequence: CASSLVPSGGTGELFF. The CDR3 nucleotides read TGTGCCAGCAGCTTAGTTCCTAGCGGAGGAACCGGGGAGCTGTTTTTT.

Turning to this clonotype: With a much larger clone just one base away, this may be a read error. This chain connects TRBV3-1 to TRBJ2-7; D not certain. Trimming took off 4 bases at V and 3 bases at J, with 10 bases between the two ends. There are 13 residues in the CDR3. CDR1 and CDR2 (germline): LGHDT, YNNKEL (reference sequence). The CDR3, as DNA: TGTGCCAGCAGCCGGGGTGAATTCTACGAGCAGTACTTC. As protein: CASSRGEFYEQYF.

This chain uses TRBV28 with TRBJ1-5; D is perhaps TRBD1 (6 bases). This CDR3 region has 15 residues. V lost 4 bases, J lost 11 bases, and 21 bases lay in between. Germline CDR1 MDHEN, CDR2 SYDVKM. The chain's CDR3 is CASSYIGGRDGTQHF. As DNA, the CDR3 is TGTGCCAGCAGTTATATCGGGGGGCGGGACGGGACCCAGCATTTT.

This clonotype was counted many times. V gene TRBV6-5 combines with J gene TRBJ1-3; possibly TRBD1 for D (6 bases). The CDR3 totals 14 residues. Germline V gives CDR1 MNHEY, CDR2 SVGAGI. V was shortened by 6 bases and J by 0 bases, with 9 bases between the two germline ends. The CDR3 is CASSPDSSGNTIYF. In nucleotides, the CDR3 is TGTGCCAGCAGCCCGGACAGCTCTGGAAACACCATATATTTT.

This clonotype occurred a few times. This chain connects TRBV3-1 to TRBJ2-7; perhaps D is TRBD1 or TRBD2 (5 bases each). This CDR3 is built from 14 residues. Germline V gene lookup returns CDR1 LGHDT and CDR2 YNNKEL (reference sequence). Trimming pared 3 bases from V and 3 bases from J, leaving 12 bases between. The CDR3 region is CASSHRGPYYEQYF. The DNA for the CDR3 is TGTGCCAGCAGCCACCGGGGACCCTACTACGAGCAGTACTTC.

Concerning this clonotype itself: A read error may account for a junction end that differs from germline. The CDR3 nucleotides are TGTGCCATCAGTCCGGGGGGAGTTAACAATGAGCGGTTCTTC. It translates to CAISPGGVNNERFF. V usage is TRBV10-3 and J usage is TRBJ2-1; the match to TRBD2 covers 7 bases. Germline V gene lookup returns CDR1 ENHRY and CDR2 SYGVKD. The CDR3 contains 14 residues.

This clonotype rates as medium-sized. This chain uses TRBV6-2 or TRBV6-3 with TRBJ2-7, with TRBD2 matching over 9 bases. Looked up from germline, CDR1 is MNHEY and CDR2 is SVGEGT. There are 16 residues in the CDR3. V was pared by 6 bases and J by 2 bases, with 11 bases of the junction left unmatched. The CDR3 spells CASRVTSGHHPYEQYF. CDR3 DNA sequence: TGTGCCAGCAGAGTAACTAGCGGGCACCATCCCTACGAGCAGTACTTC.